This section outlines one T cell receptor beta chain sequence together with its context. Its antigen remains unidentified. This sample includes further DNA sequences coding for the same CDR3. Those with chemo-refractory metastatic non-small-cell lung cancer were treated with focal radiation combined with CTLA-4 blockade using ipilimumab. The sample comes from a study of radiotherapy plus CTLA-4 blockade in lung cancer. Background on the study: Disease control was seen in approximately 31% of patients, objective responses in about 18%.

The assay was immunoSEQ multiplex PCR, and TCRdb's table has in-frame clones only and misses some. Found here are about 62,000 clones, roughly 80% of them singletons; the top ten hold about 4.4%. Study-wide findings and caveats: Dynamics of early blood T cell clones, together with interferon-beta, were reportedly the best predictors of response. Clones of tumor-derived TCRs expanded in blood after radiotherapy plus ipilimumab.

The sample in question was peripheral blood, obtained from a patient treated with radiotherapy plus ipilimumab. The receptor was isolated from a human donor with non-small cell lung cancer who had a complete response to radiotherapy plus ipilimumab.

This CDR3 is CASSEASNQPQHF. In nucleotides, the CDR3 is TGCGCCAGCAGTGAAGCTAGCAATCAGCCCCAGCATTTT. The chain recombines TRBV10-1 with TRBJ1-5; D gene unclear. Trimming took 3 bases from V and 0 from J, leaving 3 bases between them. This CDR3 region has 13 residues. CDR1 is WNHNN and CDR2 is SYGVQD in the germline V gene (reference sequence).